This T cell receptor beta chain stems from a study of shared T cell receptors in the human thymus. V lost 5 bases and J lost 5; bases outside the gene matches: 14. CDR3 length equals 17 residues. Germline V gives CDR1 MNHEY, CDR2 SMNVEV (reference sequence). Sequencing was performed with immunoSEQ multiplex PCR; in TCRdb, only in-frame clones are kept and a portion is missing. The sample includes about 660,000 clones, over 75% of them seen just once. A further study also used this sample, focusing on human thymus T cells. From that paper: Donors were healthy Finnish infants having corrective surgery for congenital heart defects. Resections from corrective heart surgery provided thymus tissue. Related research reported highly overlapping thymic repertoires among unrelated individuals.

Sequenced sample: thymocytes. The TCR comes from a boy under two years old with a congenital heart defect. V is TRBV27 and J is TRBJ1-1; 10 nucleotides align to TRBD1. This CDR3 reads CASSPSPGQGMGTEAFF. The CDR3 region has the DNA TGTGCCAGCAGTCCCTCCCCGGGACAGGGGATGGGGACTGAAGCTTTCTTT.